The 5 T cell receptor beta chains presented below share a single source sample, sequenced in a study of T cell repertoires in cytomegalovirus infection. Each CDR3 protein gets one entry after TCRdb re-called the reads with MiXCR. The sample records roughly 990,000 distinct CDR3 sequences, approximately 30% being singletons. Antigens of these TCRs are unknown. Sequences were derived from cultured CD8+ T cells from PBMCs, sampled from culture after CMV antigen stimulation. The receptors were sampled from a human donor in good health (CMV status not recorded). Some clones in this sample may be carry-over from other donors' samples.

There are a few counts of this clonotype. The V and J genes are TRBV7-9 and TRBJ1-5; 9 bases agree with TRBD1. V lost 5 bases to trimming and J lost 7 bases; unmatched junction nucleotides: 6. CDR1 is SEHNR, CDR2 FQNEAQ, per germline (reference sequence). The CDR3 contains 14 residues. CDR3 protein: CASSHGQGWQPQHF. The CDR3 DNA is TGTGCCAGCAGCCATGGACAGGGGTGGCAGCCCCAGCATTTT.

This clonotype appeared a few times. This chain connects TRBV6-5 to TRBJ1-5; D unclear. V lost 6 bases and J lost 1, with 7 bases in between. The CDR3 has 13 amino acids. CDR1 and CDR2 (germline): MNHEY, SVGAGI. DNA for the CDR3: TGTGCCAGCAGCCCTTGGAGCAATCAGCCCCAGCATTTT. Residues: CASSPWSNQPQHF.

The rearrangement links TRBV2 to TRBJ1-2; D unclear. The germline V gene has CDR1 SNHLY and CDR2 FYNNEI. With 10 bases removed from V and 4 bases from J, the gap between germline ends came to 13 bases. The length of the CDR3 is 12 residues. DNA of the CDR3: TGTGCCACCCTTGCCGGTCCCTATGGCTACACCTTC. Protein product: CATLAGPYGYTF.

The chain couples TRBV28 to TRBJ2-3; the match to TRBD1 covers 7 bases. After removal of 4 bases from V and 0 bases from J, the junction contained 4 bases not matched to a gene. This CDR3 comprises 15 residues. Germline V gene sequence: CDR1 MDHEN, CDR2 SYDVKM. For the CDR3, the DNA is TGTGCCAGCAGTTCGGGACAGTTTAGCACAGATACGCAGTATTTT. Its protein product is CASSSGQFSTDTQYF.

This clonotype was counted a few times. The genes are TRBV11-2 and TRBJ2-1; no clear D gene. Germline assignment: CDR1 SGHAT and CDR2 FQNNGV. The germline V and J ends were trimmed by 4 bases and 9 bases, with 4 bases remaining between them. There are 10 residues in the CDR3. The CDR3 is CASSSVEQFF. The DNA for the CDR3 is TGTGCCAGCAGCTCCGTTGAGCAGTTCTTC.